This T cell receptor (beta chain) emerged from a study of T cell responses to AZD1222 COVID-19 vaccine. Trimming left V 7 bases short and J 1 base short, with 7 bases between. Germline V gene sequence: CDR1 SQVTM, CDR2 ANQGSEA. The CDR3 totals 11 residues. The assay was immunoSEQ multiplex PCR, and TCRdb's table has in-frame clones only and misses some. This table holds 150,000 to 200,000 clones, roughly nine tenths found once. The material sequenced was peripheral blood, taken on day 0 of MenACWY control vaccination. The rearrangement joins TRBV29-1 to TRBJ1-2; weak D call: TRBD1 (5 bases). The receptor's source is an adult in good health. CDR3 amino acids: CSGGGNYGYTF. In DNA form, the CDR3 reads TGCAGCGGCGGGGGTAACTATGGCTACACCTTC.